This T cell receptor beta chain was observed in a study of blood T cells in healthy people across ages. The CDR3 spans 13 residues. Trimming took off 3 bases at V and 8 bases at J, with 13 bases between the two ends. The germline gives CDR1 MDHEN, CDR2 SYDVKM. PBMCs numbering at least 7 million were isolated per sample. A word on this clonotype: Antigen unknown.

Alongside a J-beta primer mix, a sample-barcoded 5' primer served in a second PCR lasting roughly 6 to 11 cycles. Each sample provided no less than 2.5 million CDR3-containing paired-end reads. One entry per CDR3 protein, called by TCRdb with MiXCR from the 5' RACE reads. The table has 600,000 to 650,000 distinct CDR3 sequences, under 70% seen once. Study results and limitations: The recorded TCR beta diversity per million T cells decreased in a roughly linear manner with age.

Sequencing used blood. The chain employs TRBV28 and TRBJ1-2; D gene uncertain. The receptor was isolated from a man in his fifties or sixties in good health. The chain's CDR3 is CASSFPGSYGYTF. The CDR3 DNA is TGTGCCAGCAGTTTCCCCGGATCCTACGGCTACACCTTC.